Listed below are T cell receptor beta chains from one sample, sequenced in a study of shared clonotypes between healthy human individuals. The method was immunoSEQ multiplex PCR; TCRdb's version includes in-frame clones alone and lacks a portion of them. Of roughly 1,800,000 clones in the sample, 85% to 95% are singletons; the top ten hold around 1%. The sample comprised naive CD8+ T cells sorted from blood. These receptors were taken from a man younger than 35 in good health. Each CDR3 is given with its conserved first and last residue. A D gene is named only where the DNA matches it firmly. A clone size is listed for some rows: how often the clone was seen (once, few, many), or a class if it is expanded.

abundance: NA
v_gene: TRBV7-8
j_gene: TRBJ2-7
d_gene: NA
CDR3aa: CASSSASDLPYEQYF
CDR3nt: TGTGCCAGCAGCTCAGCGAGCGACCTTCCCTACGAGCAGTACTTC

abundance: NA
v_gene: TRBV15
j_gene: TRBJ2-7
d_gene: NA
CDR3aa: CATSRAGQSYEQYF
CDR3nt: TGTGCCACCAGCAGAGCAGGACAGTCCTACGAGCAGTACTTC

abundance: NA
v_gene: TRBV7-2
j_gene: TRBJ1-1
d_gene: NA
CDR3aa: CASSLDPVIWTEAFF
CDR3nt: TGTGCCAGCAGCTTGGACCCTGTGATTTGGACTGAAGCTTTCTTT

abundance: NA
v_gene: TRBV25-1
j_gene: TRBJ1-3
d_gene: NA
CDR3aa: CASSETWGNTIYF
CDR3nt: TGTGCCAGCAGTGAGACATGGGGAAACACCATATATTTT

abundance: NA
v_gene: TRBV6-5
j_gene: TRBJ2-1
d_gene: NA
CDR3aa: CASSFQEGYNEQFF
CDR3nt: TGTGCCAGCAGTTTCCAGGAGGGCTACAATGAGCAGTTCTTC

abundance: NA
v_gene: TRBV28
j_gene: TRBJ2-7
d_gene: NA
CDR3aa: CASSLRGRVYEQYF
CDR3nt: TGTGCCAGCAGTTTGAGAGGGAGAGTCTACGAGCAGTACTTC

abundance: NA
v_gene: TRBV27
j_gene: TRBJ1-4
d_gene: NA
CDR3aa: CASSLTDTNEKLFF
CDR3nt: TGTGCCAGCAGTTTGACGGACACTAATGAAAAACTGTTTTTT

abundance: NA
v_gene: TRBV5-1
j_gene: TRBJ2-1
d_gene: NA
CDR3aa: CASSRNPDQSSYNEQFF
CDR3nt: TGCGCCAGCAGCCGGAACCCTGACCAAAGCTCCTACAATGAGCAGTTCTTC

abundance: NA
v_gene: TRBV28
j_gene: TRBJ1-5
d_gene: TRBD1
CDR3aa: CASSTYRDRYLNSNQPQHF
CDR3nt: TGTGCCAGCAGTACCTACCGGGACAGATACCTTAATAGCAATCAGCCCCAGCATTTT

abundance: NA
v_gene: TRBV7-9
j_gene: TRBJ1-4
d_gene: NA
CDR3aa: CASSLEGNEKLFF
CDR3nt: TGTGCCAGCAGCTTAGAGGGTAATGAAAAACTGTTTTTT

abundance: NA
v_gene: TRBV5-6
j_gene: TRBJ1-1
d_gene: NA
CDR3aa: CASSLDGENTEAFF
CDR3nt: TGTGCCAGCAGCTTGGACGGTGAGAACACTGAAGCTTTCTTT

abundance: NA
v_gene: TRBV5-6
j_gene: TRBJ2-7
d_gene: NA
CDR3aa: CASSLGQGGYEQYF
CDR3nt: TGTGCCAGCAGCTTGGGCCAGGGAGGTTACGAGCAGTACTTC

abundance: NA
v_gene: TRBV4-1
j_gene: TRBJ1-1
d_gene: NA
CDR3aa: CASSRELQEIPEAFF
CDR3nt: TGCGCCAGCAGCCGAGAACTTCAGGAGATCCCTGAAGCTTTCTTT

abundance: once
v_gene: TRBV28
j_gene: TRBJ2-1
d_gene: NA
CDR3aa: CASSLGRGGEQFF
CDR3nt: TGTGCCAGCAGTTTGGGAAGGGGTGGCGAGCAGTTCTTC

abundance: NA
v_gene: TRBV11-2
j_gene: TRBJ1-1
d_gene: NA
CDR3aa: CASSLDYRGSTEAFF
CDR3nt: TGTGCCAGCAGCTTAGATTATCGCGGGAGCACTGAAGCTTTCTTT

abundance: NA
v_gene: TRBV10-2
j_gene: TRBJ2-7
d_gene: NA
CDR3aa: CASSENGGHYEQYF
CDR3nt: TGCGCCAGCAGTGAGAACGGGGGGCACTACGAGCAGTACTTC

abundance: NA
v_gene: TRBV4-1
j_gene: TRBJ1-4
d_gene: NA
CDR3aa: CASSQLTTGPNDEKLFF
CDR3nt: TGCGCCAGCAGCCAATTAACCACAGGCCCGAATGATGAAAAACTGTTTTTT

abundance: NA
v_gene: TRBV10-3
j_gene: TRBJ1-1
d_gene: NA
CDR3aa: CAISVGMNTEAFF
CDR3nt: TGTGCCATCAGTGTGGGCATGAACACTGAAGCTTTCTTT

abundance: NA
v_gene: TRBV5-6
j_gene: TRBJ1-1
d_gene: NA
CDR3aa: CASSLSVNTEAFF
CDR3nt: TGTGCCAGCAGCTTGTCGGTGAACACTGAAGCTTTCTTT

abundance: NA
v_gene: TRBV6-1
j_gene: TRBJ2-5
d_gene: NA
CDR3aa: CASSDGPGVAEETQYF
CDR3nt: TGTGCCAGCAGTGATGGGCCTGGGGTAGCGGAAGAGACCCAGTACTTC

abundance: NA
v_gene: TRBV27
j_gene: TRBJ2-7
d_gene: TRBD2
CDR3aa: CTSRGLAAYEQYF
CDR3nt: TGCACCTCTCGAGGACTAGCCGCCTACGAGCAGTACTTC

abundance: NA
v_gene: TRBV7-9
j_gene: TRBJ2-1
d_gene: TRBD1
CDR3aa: CASSFTGGGEQFF
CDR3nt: TGTGCCAGCAGCTTCACAGGGGGCGGTGAGCAGTTCTTC

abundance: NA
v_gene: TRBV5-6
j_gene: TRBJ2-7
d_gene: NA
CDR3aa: CASSWDYEQYF
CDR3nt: TGTGCCAGCAGTTGGGACTACGAGCAGTACTTC

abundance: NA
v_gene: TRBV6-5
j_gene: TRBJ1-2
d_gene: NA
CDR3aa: CASSYSEGIYGYTF
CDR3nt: TGTGCCAGCAGTTACTCAGAGGGTATCTATGGCTACACCTTC

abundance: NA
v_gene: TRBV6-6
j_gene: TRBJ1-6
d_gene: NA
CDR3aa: CASSLPTVYSPLHF
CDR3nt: TGTGCCAGCAGCCTCCCCACAGTATATTCACCCCTCCACTTT

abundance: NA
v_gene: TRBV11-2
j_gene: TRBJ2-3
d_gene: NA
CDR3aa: CASSLAPAGEDTQYF
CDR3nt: TGTGCCAGCAGCTTAGCGCCGGCTGGGGAGGATACGCAGTATTTT

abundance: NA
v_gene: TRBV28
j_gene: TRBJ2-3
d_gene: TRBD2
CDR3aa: CASSKRTSGIFLDTQYF
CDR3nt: TGTGCCAGCAGCAAGCGGACTAGCGGGATATTCTTGGATACGCAGTATTTT

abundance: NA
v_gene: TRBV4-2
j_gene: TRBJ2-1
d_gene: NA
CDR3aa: CASSLDWSSYNEQFF
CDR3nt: TGTGCCAGCAGCTTGGACTGGAGCTCCTACAATGAGCAGTTCTTC

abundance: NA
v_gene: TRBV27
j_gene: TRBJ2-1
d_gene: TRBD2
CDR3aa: CASSWGASGGEQFF
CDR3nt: TGTGCCAGCAGTTGGGGGGCTAGCGGGGGTGAGCAGTTCTTC

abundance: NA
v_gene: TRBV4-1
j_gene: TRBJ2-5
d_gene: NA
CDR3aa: CASSQSPDSETQYF
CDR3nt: TGCGCCAGCAGCCAAAGTCCGGACAGTGAGACCCAGTACTTC

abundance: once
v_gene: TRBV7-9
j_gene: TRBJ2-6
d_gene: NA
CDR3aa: CASSFWGAGANVLTF
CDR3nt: TGTGCCAGCAGCTTCTGGGGGGCTGGGGCCAACGTCCTGACTTTC

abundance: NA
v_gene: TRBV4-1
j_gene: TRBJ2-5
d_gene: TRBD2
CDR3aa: CASSFSASGGAGETQYF
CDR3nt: TGCGCCAGCAGCTTCTCGGCTAGCGGGGGGGCCGGGGAGACCCAGTACTTC

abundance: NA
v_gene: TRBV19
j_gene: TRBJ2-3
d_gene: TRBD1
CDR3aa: CASSMTGEITDTQYF
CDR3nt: TGTGCCAGTAGTATGACAGGGGAAATCACAGATACGCAGTATTTT

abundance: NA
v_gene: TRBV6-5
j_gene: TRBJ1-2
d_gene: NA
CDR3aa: CASSYSNGQGGGYTF
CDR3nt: TGTGCCAGCAGTTACTCGAACGGGCAGGGTGGAGGCTACACCTTC

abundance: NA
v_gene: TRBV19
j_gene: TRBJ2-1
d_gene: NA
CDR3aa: CASLARGDNEQFF
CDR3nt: TGTGCCAGCTTGGCTCGAGGGGACAATGAGCAGTTCTTC

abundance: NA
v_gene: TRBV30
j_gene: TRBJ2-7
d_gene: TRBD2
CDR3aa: CAWSPTSGSYEQYF
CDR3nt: TGTGCCTGGAGTCCTACTAGCGGTTCCTACGAGCAGTACTTC

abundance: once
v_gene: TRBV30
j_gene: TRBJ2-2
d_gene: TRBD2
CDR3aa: CAWSGLAGGTGELFF
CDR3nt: TGTGCCTGGAGTGGACTAGCGGGAGGGACCGGGGAGCTGTTTTTT

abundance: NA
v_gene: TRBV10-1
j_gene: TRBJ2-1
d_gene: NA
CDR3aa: CASSDSNNEQFF
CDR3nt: TGCGCCAGCAGTGATAGTAACAATGAGCAGTTCTTC

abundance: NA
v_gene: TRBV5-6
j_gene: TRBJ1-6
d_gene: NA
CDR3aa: CASSFGSPSSLHF
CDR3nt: TGTGCCAGCAGCTTCGGGTCCCCCTCATCCCTCCACTTT